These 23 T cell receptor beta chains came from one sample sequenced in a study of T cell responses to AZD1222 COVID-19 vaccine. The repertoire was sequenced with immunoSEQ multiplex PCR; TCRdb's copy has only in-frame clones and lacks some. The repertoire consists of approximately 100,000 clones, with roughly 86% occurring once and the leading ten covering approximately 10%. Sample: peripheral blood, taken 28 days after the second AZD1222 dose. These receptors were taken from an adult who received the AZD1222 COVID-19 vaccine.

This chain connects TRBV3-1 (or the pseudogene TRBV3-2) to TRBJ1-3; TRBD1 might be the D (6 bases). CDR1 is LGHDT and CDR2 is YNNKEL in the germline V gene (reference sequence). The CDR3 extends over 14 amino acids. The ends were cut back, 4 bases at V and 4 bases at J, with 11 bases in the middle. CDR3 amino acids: CASSPGTLGNTIYF. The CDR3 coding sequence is TGTGCCAGCAGCCCTGGGACATTAGGAAACACCATATATTTT.

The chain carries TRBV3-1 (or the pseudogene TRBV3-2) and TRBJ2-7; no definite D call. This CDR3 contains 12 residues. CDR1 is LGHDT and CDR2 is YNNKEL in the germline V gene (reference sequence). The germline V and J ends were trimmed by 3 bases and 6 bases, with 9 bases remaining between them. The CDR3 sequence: CASSQATGEQYF. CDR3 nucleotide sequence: TGTGCCAGCAGCCAGGCAACTGGCGAGCAGTACTTC.

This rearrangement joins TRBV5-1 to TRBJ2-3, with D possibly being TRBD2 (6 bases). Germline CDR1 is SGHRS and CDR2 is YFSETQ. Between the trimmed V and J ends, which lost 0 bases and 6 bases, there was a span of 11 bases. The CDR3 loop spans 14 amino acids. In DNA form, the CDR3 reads TGCGCCAGCAGCTTGGGGGACTTCAGGGATACGCAGTATTTT. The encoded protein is CASSLGDFRDTQYF.

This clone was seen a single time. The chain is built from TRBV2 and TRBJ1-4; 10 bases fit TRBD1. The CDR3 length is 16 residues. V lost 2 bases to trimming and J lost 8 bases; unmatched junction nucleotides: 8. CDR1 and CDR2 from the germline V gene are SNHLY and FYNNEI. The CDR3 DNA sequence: TGTGCCAGCAGTGAACGGGACAGGGGATTGAGCGAAAAACTGTTTTTT. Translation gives CASSERDRGLSEKLFF.

DNA for the CDR3: TGTGCCAGCAGCCTACTCGGGAGTAGCGGGGAGCTGTTTTTT. This encodes CASSLLGSSGELFF. This chain uses TRBV27 with TRBJ2-2, with D possibly matching TRBD2 (6 bases). The V end lost 6 bases, the J end lost 7 bases, and 15 bases lay between the germline ends. This CDR3 has 14 residues. The germline CDR1 and CDR2 sequences are MNHEY and SMNVEV (reference sequence).

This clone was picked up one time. CDR3 in DNA: TGTGCCAGCAGTGAAGGTACCGGGACAAAAAGGTACTTC. Encoded protein: CASSEGTGTKRYF. This sequence joins TRBV6-1 and TRBJ2-7, with TRBD1 as a possible D gene (6 bases). V was trimmed by 1 base and J by 12 bases, leaving 16 bases between them. The CDR3 consists of 13 residues. Germline CDR1 MNHNS, CDR2 SASEGT.

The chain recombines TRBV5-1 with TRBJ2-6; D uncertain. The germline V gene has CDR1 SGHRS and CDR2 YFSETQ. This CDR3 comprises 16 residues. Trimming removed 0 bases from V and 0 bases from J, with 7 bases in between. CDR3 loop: CASSLGQISGANVLTF. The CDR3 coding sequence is TGCGCCAGCAGCTTGGGGCAGATCTCTGGGGCCAACGTCCTGACTTTC.

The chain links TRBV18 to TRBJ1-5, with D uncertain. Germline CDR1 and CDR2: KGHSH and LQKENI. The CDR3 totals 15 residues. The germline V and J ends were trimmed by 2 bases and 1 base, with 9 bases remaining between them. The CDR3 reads CASSPSYDSNQPQHF. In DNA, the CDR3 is TGTGCCAGCTCACCATCCTATGACAGCAATCAGCCCCAGCATTTT. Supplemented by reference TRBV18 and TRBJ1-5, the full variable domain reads NAGVMQNPRHLVRRRGQEARLRCSPMKGHSHVYWYRQLPEEGLKFMVYLQKENIIDESGMPKERFSAEFPKEGPSILRIQQVVRGDSAAYFCASSPSYDSNQPQHFGDGTRLSIL.

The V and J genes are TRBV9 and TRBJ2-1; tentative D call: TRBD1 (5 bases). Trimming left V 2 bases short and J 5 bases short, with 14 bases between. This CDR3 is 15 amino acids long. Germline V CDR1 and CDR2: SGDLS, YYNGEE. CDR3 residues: CASSVLSRGDNEQFF. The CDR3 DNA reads TGTGCCAGCAGCGTCCTGTCTAGGGGCGACAATGAGCAGTTCTTC.

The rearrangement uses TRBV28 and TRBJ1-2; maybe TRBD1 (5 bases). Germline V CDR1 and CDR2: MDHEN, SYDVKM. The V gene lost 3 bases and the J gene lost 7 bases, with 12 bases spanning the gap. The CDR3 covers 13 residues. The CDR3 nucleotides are TGTGCCAGCAGTTTTTCGGTAGGGGCTGGCTACACCTTC. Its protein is CASSFSVGAGYTF.

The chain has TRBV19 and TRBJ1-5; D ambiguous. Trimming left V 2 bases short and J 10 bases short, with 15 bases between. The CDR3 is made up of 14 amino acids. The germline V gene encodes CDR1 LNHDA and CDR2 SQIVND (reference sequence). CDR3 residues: CASSISEGEDPQHF. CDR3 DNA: TGTGCCAGTAGTATATCGGAGGGAGAAGACCCCCAGCATTTT. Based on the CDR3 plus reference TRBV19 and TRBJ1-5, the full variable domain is DGGITQSPKYLFRKEGQNVTLSCEQNLNHDAMYWYRQDPGQGLRLIYYSQIVNDFQKGDIAEGYSVSREKKESFPLTVTSAQKNPTAFYLCASSISEGEDPQHFGDGTRLSIL.

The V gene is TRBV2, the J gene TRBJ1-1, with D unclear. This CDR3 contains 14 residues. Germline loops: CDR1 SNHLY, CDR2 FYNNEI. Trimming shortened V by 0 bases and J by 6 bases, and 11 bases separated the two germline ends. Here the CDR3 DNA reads TGTGCCAGCAGTGAAGCGCTTGGGTGGGCTGAAGCTTTCTTT. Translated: CASSEALGWAEAFF.

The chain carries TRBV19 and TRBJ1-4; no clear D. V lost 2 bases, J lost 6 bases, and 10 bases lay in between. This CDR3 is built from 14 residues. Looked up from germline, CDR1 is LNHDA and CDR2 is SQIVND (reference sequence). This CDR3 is CASSIPPEDEKLFF. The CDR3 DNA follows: TGTGCCAGTAGTATACCCCCAGAGGATGAAAAACTGTTTTTT. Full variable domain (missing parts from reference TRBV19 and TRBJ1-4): DGGITQSPKYLFRKEGQNVTLSCEQNLNHDAMYWYRQDPGQGLRLIYYSQIVNDFQKGDIAEGYSVSREKKESFPLTVTSAQKNPTAFYLCASSIPPEDEKLFFGSGTQLSVL.

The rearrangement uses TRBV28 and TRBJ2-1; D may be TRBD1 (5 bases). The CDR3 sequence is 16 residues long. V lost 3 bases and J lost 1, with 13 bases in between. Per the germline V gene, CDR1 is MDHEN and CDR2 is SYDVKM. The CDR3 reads CASSFAGLLSYNEQFF. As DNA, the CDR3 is TGTGCCAGCAGTTTTGCAGGGCTCCTTTCCTACAATGAGCAGTTCTTC.

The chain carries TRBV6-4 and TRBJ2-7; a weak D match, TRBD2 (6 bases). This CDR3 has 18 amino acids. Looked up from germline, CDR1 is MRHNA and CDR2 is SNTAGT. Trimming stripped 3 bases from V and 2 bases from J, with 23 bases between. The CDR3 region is CASSDFRENPKGAYEQYF. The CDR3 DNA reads TGTGCCAGCAGTGATTTCCGGGAGAACCCTAAAGGTGCCTACGAGCAGTACTTC.

The CDR3 is CASSPGLAIEQYF. CDR3 in DNA: TGTGCCAGCAGTCCGGGACTAGCGATAGAGCAGTACTTC. The chain recombines TRBV2 with TRBJ2-7, with TRBD2 matching 10 bases. Losses at the gene ends were 5 bases for V and 7 bases for J; bases not matched to a gene: 5. CDR3 size: 13 residues. Looked up from germline, CDR1 is SNHLY and CDR2 is FYNNEI.

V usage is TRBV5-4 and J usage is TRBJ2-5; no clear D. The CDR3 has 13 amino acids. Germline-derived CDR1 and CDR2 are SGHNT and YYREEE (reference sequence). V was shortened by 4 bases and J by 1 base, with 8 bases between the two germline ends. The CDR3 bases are TGTGCCAGCAGCCAACCCTTCCAAGAGACCCAGTACTTC. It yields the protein CASSQPFQETQYF.

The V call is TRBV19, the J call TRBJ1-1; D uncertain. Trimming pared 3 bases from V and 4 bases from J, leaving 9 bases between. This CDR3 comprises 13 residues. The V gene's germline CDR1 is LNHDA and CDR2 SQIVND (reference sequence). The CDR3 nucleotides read TGTGCCAGTAGTATTCTGGGTACCACTGAAGCTTTCTTT. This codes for CASSILGTTEAFF.

CDR3 sequence reads: CASSSDRGTDTQYF. CDR3 nucleotides: TGTGCCAGTAGCTCAGACAGGGGCACAGATACGCAGTATTTT. The rearrangement uses TRBV19 and TRBJ2-3; 7 bases line up with TRBD1. Germline V lookup: CDR1 LNHDA, CDR2 SQIVND (reference sequence). The CDR3 is 14 amino acids. Trimming cost V 6 bases and J 1 base; bases outside gene matches: 4. The variable domain in full, completed from reference TRBV19 and TRBJ2-3, reads DGGITQSPKYLFRKEGQNVTLSCEQNLNHDAMYWYRQDPGQGLRLIYYSQIVNDFQKGDIAEGYSVSREKKESFPLTVTSAQKNPTAFYLCASSSDRGTDTQYFGPGTRLTVL.

CDR3: CASSGLGQGNTEAFF. CDR3 DNA sequence: TGTGCCAGCAGCGGTCTCGGACAGGGGAACACTGAAGCTTTCTTT. This rearrangement joins TRBV9 to TRBJ1-1, with 8 positions matching TRBD1. With 3 bases clipped from V and 1 base from J, the junction kept 5 bases outside the gene matches. Germline V gives CDR1 SGDLS, CDR2 YYNGEE. This CDR3 contains 15 residues.

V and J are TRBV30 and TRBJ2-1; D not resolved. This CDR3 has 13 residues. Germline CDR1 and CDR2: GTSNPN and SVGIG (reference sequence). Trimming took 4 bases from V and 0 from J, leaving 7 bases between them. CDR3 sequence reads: CAWTGLSYNEQFF. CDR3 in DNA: TGTGCCTGGACCGGCCTCTCCTACAATGAGCAGTTCTTC.

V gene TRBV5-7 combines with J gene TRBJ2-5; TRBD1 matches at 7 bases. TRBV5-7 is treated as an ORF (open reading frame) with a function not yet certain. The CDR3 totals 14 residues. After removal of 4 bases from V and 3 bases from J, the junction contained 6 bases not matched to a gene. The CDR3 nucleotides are TGTGCCAGCAGCAAAACCGACAGGGAAGAGACCCAGTACTTC. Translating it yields CASSKTDREETQYF.

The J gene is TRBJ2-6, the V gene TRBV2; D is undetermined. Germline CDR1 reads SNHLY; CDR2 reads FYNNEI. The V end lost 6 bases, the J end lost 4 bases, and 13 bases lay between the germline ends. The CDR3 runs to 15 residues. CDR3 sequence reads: CASSSARQGANVLTF. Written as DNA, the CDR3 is TGTGCCAGCAGCTCAGCCCGGCAGGGGGCCAACGTCCTGACTTTC.